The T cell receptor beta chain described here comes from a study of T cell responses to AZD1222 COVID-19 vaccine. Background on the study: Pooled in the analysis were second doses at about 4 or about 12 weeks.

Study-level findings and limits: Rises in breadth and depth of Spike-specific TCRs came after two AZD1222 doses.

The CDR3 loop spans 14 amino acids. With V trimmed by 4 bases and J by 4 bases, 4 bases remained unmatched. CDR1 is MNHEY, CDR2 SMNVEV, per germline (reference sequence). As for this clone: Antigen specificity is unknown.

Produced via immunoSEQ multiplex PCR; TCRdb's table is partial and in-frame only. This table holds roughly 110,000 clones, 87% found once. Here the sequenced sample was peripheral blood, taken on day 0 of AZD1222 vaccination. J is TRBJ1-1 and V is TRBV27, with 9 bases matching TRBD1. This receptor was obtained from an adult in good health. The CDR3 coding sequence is TGTGCCAGCAGTTGGTCGGACAGGGGCACTGAAGCTTTCTTT. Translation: CASSWSDRGTEAFF.